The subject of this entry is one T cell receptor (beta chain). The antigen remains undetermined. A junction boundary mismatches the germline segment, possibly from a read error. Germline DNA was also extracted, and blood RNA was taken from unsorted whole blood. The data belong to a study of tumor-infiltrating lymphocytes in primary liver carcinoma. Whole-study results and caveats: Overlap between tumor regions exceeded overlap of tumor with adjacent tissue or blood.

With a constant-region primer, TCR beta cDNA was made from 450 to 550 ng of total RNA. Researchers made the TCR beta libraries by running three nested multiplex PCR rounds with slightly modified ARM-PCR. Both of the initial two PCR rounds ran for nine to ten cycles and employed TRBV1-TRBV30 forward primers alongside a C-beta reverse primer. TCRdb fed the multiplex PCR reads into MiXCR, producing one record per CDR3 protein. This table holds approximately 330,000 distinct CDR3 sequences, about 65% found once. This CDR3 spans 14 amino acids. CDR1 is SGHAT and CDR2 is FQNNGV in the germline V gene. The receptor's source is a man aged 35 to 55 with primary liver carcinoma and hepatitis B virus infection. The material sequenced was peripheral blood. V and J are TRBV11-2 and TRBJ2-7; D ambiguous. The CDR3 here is CVSSSVASTYKQYF. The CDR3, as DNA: TGTGTCAGCAGCTCAGTGGCCTCTACCTACAAGCAGTACTTC.